Shown below are 4 T cell receptor beta chains from a single sample sequenced in a study of OX40 agonist ivuxolimab in advanced cancers. The method was immunoSEQ multiplex PCR; TCRdb's version includes in-frame clones alone and lacks a portion of them. The sample has about 46,000 clones; approximately 90% are singletons. Sequencing was performed on CD4+ or CD8+ T cells sorted from blood, taken in a trial of the OX40 agonist ivuxolimab. These receptors were collected from an adult with an advanced solid tumor such as melanoma, head and neck, liver or kidney cancer.

This chain connects TRBV19 to TRBJ2-1, with D perhaps TRBD1 or TRBD2 (6 bases each). This CDR3 has 15 residues. The germline V gene has CDR1 LNHDA and CDR2 SQIVND (reference sequence). Trimming left V 3 bases short and J 8 bases short, with 17 bases between. CDR3 DNA sequence: TGTGCCAGTAGTATGGGGGCGGGATGGGAACATGAGCAGTTCTTC. Translation gives CASSMGAGWEHEQFF.

This chain joins TRBV10-3 and TRBJ2-3; no clear D. V was clipped by 0 bases and J by 2 bases, with 6 bases between them. The germline gives CDR1 ENHRY, CDR2 SYGVKD. The CDR3 is 14 amino acids. CDR3: CAISESGNTDTQYF. In DNA form, the CDR3 reads TGTGCCATCAGTGAGTCAGGCAACACAGATACGCAGTATTTT.

The chain joins TRBV5-8 to TRBJ1-1; no reliable D call. The germline V and J ends were trimmed by 0 bases and 1 base, with 10 bases remaining between them. The CDR3 runs 15 residues. The germline V gene has CDR1 SGHTS and CDR2 YDEGEE. The CDR3 nucleotides read TGTGCCAGCAGCTTGGAATCAAGGAGGAACACTGAAGCTTTCTTT. Translation: CASSLESRRNTEAFF. The full variable domain, its missing parts supplied by reference TRBV5-8 and TRBJ1-1, is EAGVTQSPTHLIKTRGQQATLRCSPISGHTSVYWYQQALGLGLQFLLWYDEGEERNRGNFPPRFSGRQFPNYSSELNVNALELEDSALYLCASSLESRRNTEAFFGQGTRLTVV.

The J gene is TRBJ2-3, the V gene TRBV5-1, with D unresolved. The germline CDR1 and CDR2 sequences are SGHRS and YFSETQ. Trimming cost V 0 bases and J 0 bases, with 14 bases left between them. The CDR3 loop spans 17 amino acids. The CDR3 coding sequence is TGCGCCAGCAGCTTGGTACACTCCGGGTTGAGCACAGATACGCAGTATTTT. This gives the protein CASSLVHSGLSTDTQYF.